Listed here are 18 T cell receptor beta chains from one sample, sequenced in a study of PD-L1 blockade in urothelial cancer. The method was immunoSEQ multiplex PCR; TCRdb's version includes in-frame clones alone and lacks a portion of them. The sample includes just under 40,000 clones, roughly nine tenths seen only once; the top ten take approximately 11%. Time point: pretreatment peripheral blood. The specimen was PBMCs, collected around atezolizumab (anti-PD-L1) treatment. These receptors all stem from a woman aged 55-69 years with urothelial cancer.

The chain carries TRBV5-4 and TRBJ2-7; TRBD1 agrees at 7 bases. The length of the CDR3 is 14 residues. Germline V gene sequence: CDR1 SGHNT, CDR2 YYREEE (reference sequence). V lost 4 bases to trimming and J lost 4 bases; unmatched junction nucleotides: 8. Written as DNA, the CDR3 is TGTGCCAGCAGCCGAGGGGACAGCCCGTACGAGCAGTACTTC. Translating it yields CASSRGDSPYEQYF.

This clone was recorded only once. The chain uses TRBV11-2 and TRBJ2-1; a possible D gene is TRBD1 (6 bases). Germline CDR1 and CDR2: SGHAT and FQNNGV. V was pared by 2 bases and J by 7 bases, with 15 bases between. This CDR3 region has 15 residues. CDR3 DNA sequence: TGTGCCAGCAGCTTATGGCAGGGGAACTCTAATGAGCAGTTCTTC. Its translation is CASSLWQGNSNEQFF.

This chain joins TRBV7-9 and TRBJ2-7, with 8 positions matching TRBD2. J gave up 2 bases and V 5 bases, and 11 bases lay outside the gene matches. Germline V gene sequence: CDR1 SEHNR, CDR2 FQNEAQ (reference sequence). The CDR3 length is 16 residues. The CDR3 here is CASSPREAGGPYEQYF. The CDR3, as DNA: TGTGCCAGCAGCCCCAGGGAGGCGGGAGGCCCCTACGAGCAGTACTTC.

The chain carries TRBV9 and TRBJ1-2; D remains unclear. This CDR3 is built from 17 residues. In germline, CDR1 is SGDLS, CDR2 YYNGEE. V was clipped by 0 bases and J by 2 bases, with 17 bases between them. In DNA, the CDR3 is TGTGCCAGCAGCGTAGTGAGCAGGATAGGATCCAACTATGGCTACACCTTC. Amino acids: CASSVVSRIGSNYGYTF.

The chain has TRBV5-1 and TRBJ2-1; the match to TRBD2 covers 10 bases. CDR1 and CDR2 from the germline V gene are SGHRS and YFSETQ. Trimming cost V 1 base and J 7 bases; bases outside gene matches: 2. The CDR3 has 14 amino acids. The CDR3 DNA follows: TGCGCCAGCAGCTTGACTAGCGGGATAAATGAGCAGTTCTTC. Its translation: CASSLTSGINEQFF.

The chain has TRBV21-1 and TRBJ2-5; the table's D call TRBD1 went unverified against the DNA. TRBV21-1 is marked as a pseudogene. The CDR3 sequence is 16 residues long. The CDR3 sequence: CASSTGQGDFGETQYF. The CDR3 nucleotides are TGTGCCAGCAGCACAGGACAGGGGGATTTCGGGGAGACCCAGTACTTC.

The chain combines TRBV9 with TRBJ2-5; the D is unclear. The CDR3 is 16 residues long. Trimming stripped 4 bases from V and 5 bases from J, with 21 bases between. In germline, CDR1 is SGDLS, CDR2 YYNGEE. This chain's CDR3 is CASSLTSSRPGETQYF. Written as DNA, the CDR3 is TGTGCCAGCAGCCTAACGTCGTCTAGACCTGGGGAGACCCAGTACTTC.

The V call is TRBV5-6, the J call TRBJ2-2; 8 nucleotides line up with TRBD1. Germline CDR1 SGHDT, CDR2 YYEEEE. Losses at the gene ends were 3 bases for V and 1 base for J; bases not matched to a gene: 5. The CDR3 is made up of 16 amino acids. CDR3 in DNA: TGTGCCAGCAGCTCGGAGGGACAGGTGAACACCGGGGAGCTGTTTTTT. Its translation: CASSSEGQVNTGELFF.

The chain couples TRBV5-1 to TRBJ1-1; 9 nucleotides agree with TRBD1. V lost 5 bases and J lost 1; bases outside the gene matches: 6. Germline values: CDR1 SGHRS, CDR2 YFSETQ. CDR3 length equals 15 residues. CDR3 coding DNA: TGCGCCAGCAGTGGACAGGGGAATCCGAACACTGAAGCTTTCTTT. Translation: CASSGQGNPNTEAFF.

This chain links TRBV6-4 with TRBJ2-1; D unclear. With 3 bases removed from V and 10 bases from J, the gap between germline ends came to 19 bases. In germline, CDR1 is MRHNA, CDR2 SNTAGT. CDR3 size: 15 residues. CDR3 DNA: TGTGCCAGCAGTGAATTCGGTTTCGGATCGCGGGAGCAGTTCTTC. Protein product: CASSEFGFGSREQFF.

The chain links TRBV7-2 to TRBJ1-2; tentative D call: TRBD1 (5 bases). V lost 5 bases, J lost 1 base, and 17 bases lay in between. The CDR3 extends over 16 amino acids. CDR1 and CDR2 (germline): SGHTA, FQGNSA. CDR3 protein: CASSGGGGSLNYGYTF. CDR3 coding DNA: TGTGCCAGCAGCGGGGGTGGAGGGTCCCTTAACTATGGCTACACCTTC.

V usage is TRBV5-1 and J usage is TRBJ1-1; maybe TRBD1 (5 bases). The CDR3 is 15 residues long. Germline V gene sequence: CDR1 SGHRS, CDR2 YFSETQ. V lost 0 bases, J lost 5 bases, and 14 bases lay in between. DNA of the CDR3: TGCGCCAGCAGCTTGGGAGGTGGGGCCGGGACTGAAGCTTTCTTT. This codes for CASSLGGGAGTEAFF.

The genes are TRBV10-3 and TRBJ2-1, with 10 bases matching TRBD2. CDR3 size: 17 residues. From germline, CDR1 is ENHRY and CDR2 SYGVKD. V shed 4 bases, J shed 6 bases, and the junction held 12 bases outside the gene matches. This CDR3 reads CAISGRLAGDNVNEQFF. For the CDR3, the DNA is TGTGCCATCAGTGGGCGTCTAGCGGGAGACAACGTCAATGAGCAGTTCTTC.

The chain has TRBV9 and TRBJ2-5; 9 positions agree with TRBD1. Germline CDR1 is SGDLS and CDR2 is YYNGEE. The J segment lost 1 base and the V segment lost 2 bases, leaving 0 bases of the junction unmatched. The CDR3 is 14 amino acids. The CDR3 nucleotides read TGTGCCAGCAGCGTGGGACAGGGCCAAGAGACCCAGTACTTC. Its translation: CASSVGQGQETQYF.

The V gene is TRBV19, the J gene TRBJ2-6, with D maybe TRBD2 (5 bases). The germline V gene encodes CDR1 LNHDA and CDR2 SQIVND (reference sequence). The CDR3 runs 18 residues. V dropped 5 bases and J dropped 0 bases, with 17 bases sitting between them. The CDR3 region has the DNA TGTGCCAGTAGTGAGGGCCAACGGCGAAACTCTGGGGCCAACGTCCTGACTTTC. Amino acid sequence: CASSEGQRRNSGANVLTF. Looking up the rest from reference TRBV19 and TRBJ2-6 gives the full variable domain: DGGITQSPKYLFRKEGQNVTLSCEQNLNHDAMYWYRQDPGQGLRLIYYSQIVNDFQKGDIAEGYSVSREKKESFPLTVTSAQKNPTAFYLCASSEGQRRNSGANVLTFGAGSRLTVL.

This rearrangement joins TRBV5-4 to TRBJ2-5; the D gene is possibly TRBD2 (7 bases). CDR1 and CDR2 (germline): SGHNT, YYREEE (reference sequence). The CDR3 covers 17 residues. V lost 4 bases to trimming and J lost 5 bases, with 24 bases between them. The CDR3 protein is CASSDYWGAGREETQYF. The CDR3 DNA reads TGTGCCAGCAGCGACTACTGGGGGGCAGGGAGGGAGGAGACCCAGTACTTC.

V usage is TRBV5-1 and J usage is TRBJ1-1; 7 bases map to TRBD1. Germline V gene lookup returns CDR1 SGHRS and CDR2 YFSETQ. The V gene end was trimmed by 4 bases and the J gene end by 1 base; junction bases not matched to a gene: 7. This CDR3 is 15 amino acids long. Here the CDR3 DNA reads TGCGCCAGCAGCCAATGGACAGGAGGGAACACTGAAGCTTTCTTT. Translated: CASSQWTGGNTEAFF.

The CDR3 region has the DNA TGCGCCAGCAGCCCAACAGAGAACACTGAAGCTTTCTTT. Protein product: CASSPTENTEAFF. The rearrangement links TRBV4-1 to TRBJ1-1; D remains ambiguous. The V end lost 4 bases, the J end lost 1 base, and 7 bases lay between the germline ends. This CDR3 is 13 amino acids long. Germline assignment: CDR1 MGHRA and CDR2 YSYEKL.